This T cell receptor beta chain was retrieved from a study of T cells in Graves' hyperthyroidism and ophthalmopathy. The study, taken as a whole, reports: Ophthalmopathy and stable hyperthyroidism were separated by a 13 V-J model. Most thyroid clonotypes that were expanded above 0.001 also turned up in blood.

CDR3 length: 15 amino acids. V lost 2 bases, J lost 3 bases, and 14 bases lay in between. CDR1 and CDR2 (germline): MNHEY, SVGAGI. The sample holds many counts of this clonotype. Its antigen is unidentified. Regions amplified from RNA transcripts were the TCR beta CDR3 regions. First-round RT-PCR targeting the TCR CDR3 was performed with the HTBI primer set. TCRdb analysed the multiplex PCR reads with MiXCR anew, one entry per CDR3 protein. The sample holds about 510,000 distinct CDR3 sequences, around 43% seen once. Researchers barred patients who had uncontrolled infection, other autoimmune disease, pregnancy or lactation.

The V call is TRBV6-5, the J call TRBJ2-7; D unclear. The TCR originated in an adult woman with Graves' disease, either hyperthyroidism or ophthalmopathy (not recorded which). The source material was peripheral blood or thyroid tissue (not recorded which). The CDR3 DNA is TGTGCCAGCAGTTACCGGAGTGGGCAGAACTACGAGCAGTACTTC. This gives the protein CASSYRSGQNYEQYF.